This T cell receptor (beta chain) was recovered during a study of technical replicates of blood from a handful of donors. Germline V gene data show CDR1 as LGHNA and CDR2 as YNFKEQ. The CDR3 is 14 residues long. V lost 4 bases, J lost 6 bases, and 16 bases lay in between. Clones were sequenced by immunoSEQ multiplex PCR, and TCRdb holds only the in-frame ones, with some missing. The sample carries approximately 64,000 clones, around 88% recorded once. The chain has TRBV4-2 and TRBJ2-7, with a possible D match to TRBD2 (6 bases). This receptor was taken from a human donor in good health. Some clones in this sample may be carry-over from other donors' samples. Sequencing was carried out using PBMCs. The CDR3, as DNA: TGTGCCAGCAGCCTTGGACCAGGAGCGGGCGAGCAGTACTTC. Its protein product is CASSLGPGAGEQYF.